A selection of T cell receptor beta chains follows, all from one sample in a study of T cells in Graves' hyperthyroidism and ophthalmopathy. TCRdb independently ran MiXCR on the multiplex PCR reads; one entry per CDR3 protein. This repertoire shows under 550,000 distinct CDR3 sequences, roughly an eighth found once; its top ten account for approximately 5.3%. The sequenced sample was blood. The receptors were sampled from a woman aged 18 to 35 with Graves' hyperthyroidism. The CDR3 runs from the conserved cysteine through the conserved F or W. Each record gives: clone size, J gene, D gene, V gene, CDR3 DNA, CDR3 protein. D genes are given only for firm matches. Clone size is given for some rows only: seen once, a few or many times, or a class if the clone is expanded.

NA	TRBJ2-7	NA	TRBV5-1	TGCACCAGCAGCTTGGCTTCCTCCTACGAGCAGTACTTC	CTSSLASSYEQYF
many	TRBJ2-7	NA	TRBV7-9	TGTGCCAGCAGCCCGGACACCAGCCACGAGCAGTACTTC	CASSPDTSHEQYF
NA	TRBJ2-2	NA	TRBV18	TGTGCCAGCTCACCAAGGCAGGTGAACACCGGGGAGCTGTTTTTT	CASSPRQVNTGELFF
many	TRBJ2-1	TRBD2	TRBV10-3	TGTGCCATCAGTGGAGCTACTAGCGGGAGCTCCTACAATGAGCAGTTCTTC	CAISGATSGSSYNEQFF
few	TRBJ2-5	NA	TRBV24-1	TGTGCCACCAGTGATTTAAGTGGGGGAGACACCCTAGAGACCCAGTACTTC	CATSDLSGGDTLETQYF
many	TRBJ1-2	NA	TRBV12-3/TRBV12-4	TGTGCCAGCAGCCCTGACAGGAGCTATGGCTACACCTTC	CASSPDRSYGYTF
many	TRBJ2-7	TRBD2	TRBV6-1	TGTGCCAGCAGTGAAGGACTAGCGGGGCACTACGAGCAGTACTTC	CASSEGLAGHYEQYF
NA	TRBJ2-1	NA	TRBV6-1	TGTGCCAGCATGCGGGTCTCCTACAATGAGCAGTTCTTC	CASMRVSYNEQFF
many	TRBJ2-7	NA	TRBV3-1	TGTGCCAGCAGCCCTTCCACAGGGTACGAGCAGTACTTC	CASSPSTGYEQYF
NA	TRBJ2-2	NA	TRBV7-8	TGTGCCAGCAGCTTAGTGCTCGGGGAGCTGTTTTTT	CASSLVLGELFF
many	TRBJ2-1	NA	TRBV25-1	TGTGCCAGCAGTGCCTTTAGTGAGCAGTTCTTC	CASSAFSEQFF
NA	TRBJ1-2	TRBD1	TRBV20-1	TGCAGTGCCAACCGACAGGGGGCAGGTTATGGCTACACCTTC	CSANRQGAGYGYTF
many	TRBJ2-7	TRBD1	TRBV2	TGTGCCAGCAGTGATCAGCTACGGGACAGGACATACGAGCAGTACTTC	CASSDQLRDRTYEQYF
few	TRBJ1-1	NA	TRBV7-3	TGTGCCAGCAAGATGGCCGGGACATTGAACACTGAAGCTTTCTTT	CASKMAGTLNTEAFF
many	TRBJ2-3	NA	TRBV29-1	TGCAGCGTTGAACCACCGACAGCGGTAATATCAGATACGCAGTATTTT	CSVEPPTAVISDTQYF